This T cell receptor beta chain was identified during a study of T cells in Graves' hyperthyroidism and ophthalmopathy. The CDR3 contains 14 residues. Germline V gene data show CDR1 as DFQATT and CDR2 as SNEGSKA (reference sequence). V was pared by 6 bases and J by 4 bases, with 19 bases between. This clonotype was observed at least ten times. RNA transcripts yielded amplified TCR beta CDR3 regions. An initial round of RT-PCR targeting the TCR CDR3 relied on the HTBI primer set. TCRdb redid the calling of the multiplex PCR reads with MiXCR, one entry per CDR3 protein. This table has approximately 640,000 distinct CDR3 sequences, around 15% appearing once.

The TCR sequence derives from a woman in her twenties or thirties with Graves' hyperthyroidism. The genes are TRBV20-1 and TRBJ2-7, with unresolved D. Sample: blood. This chain's CDR3 is CSAELPHRPYEQYF. DNA for the CDR3: TGCAGTGCCGAACTACCTCACCGGCCTTACGAGCAGTACTTC.